These 29 T cell receptor beta chains were all obtained from the same sample, sequenced in a study of cytomegalovirus exposure and HLA in healthy donors listed by TCRdb under 2017. The library was obtained by the immunoSEQ multiplex PCR assay. TCRdb's version of the immuneACCESS table is confined to in-frame rearrangements and falls short of the full clone set. An unresolved V gene accounts for under half of the shortfall where checked; the remainder is of unknown origin. The sample table lists about 300,000 clones, roughly 88% of them with a count of one. The ten largest clones take up 0.92% of the sample. Material: PBMCs. The source is a woman in her late teens or twenties in good health and CMV-seronegative.

The V call is TRBV9, the J call TRBJ1-2; 11 bases line up with TRBD1. Germline assignment: CDR1 SGDLS and CDR2 YYNGEE. There are 15 residues in the CDR3. The V and J ends lost 0 bases and 8 bases, in that order; junction bases with no gene match: 6. The CDR3 DNA reads TGTGCCAGCAGCGTAGCCCGGGACAGGGGGAACGGCTACACCTTC. This gives the protein CASSVARDRGNGYTF. The whole variable domain, filled in from reference TRBV9 and TRBJ1-2, reads DSGVTQTPKHLITATGQRVTLRCSPRSGDLSVYWYQQSLDQGLQFLIQYYNGEERAKGNILERFSAQQFPDLHSELNLSSLELGDSALYFCASSVARDRGNGYTFGSGTRLTVV.

The rearrangement uses TRBV6-5 and TRBJ1-4; TRBD1 is a possible D gene (5 bases). This CDR3 has 16 amino acids. In germline, CDR1 is MNHEY, CDR2 SVGAGI. The V end lost 0 bases, the J end lost 0 bases, and 8 bases lay between the germline ends. The CDR3 coding sequence is TGTGCCAGCAGTTACTCGGGGGGGGCAACTAATGAAAAACTGTTTTTT. It codes for CASSYSGGATNEKLFF.

This clone was found a few times. The chain joins TRBV15 to TRBJ1-1; no definite D call. The length of the CDR3 is 15 residues. The V gene lost 4 bases and the J gene lost 1 base, with 13 bases spanning the gap. Germline lookup yields CDR1 LNHNV and CDR2 YYDKDF (reference sequence). The CDR3 loop is CATSTSEARNTEAFF. The CDR3 nucleotides read TGTGCCACCAGCACTAGCGAAGCCAGGAACACTGAAGCTTTCTTT. The full variable domain, its missing parts supplied by reference TRBV15 and TRBJ1-1, is DAMVIQNPRYQVTQFGKPVTLSCSQTLNHNVMYWYQQKSSQAPKLLFHYYDKDFNNEADTPDNFQSRRPNTSFCFLDIRSPGLGDTAMYLCATSTSEARNTEAFFGQGTRLTVV.

CDR3 DNA: TGTGCCAGCAGGACAGGGTTAGAGAACATTCAGTACTTC. Translating it yields CASRTGLENIQYF. The genes are TRBV6-5 and TRBJ2-4; 7 positions match TRBD1. Unmatched junction bases numbered 6, after V lost 6 bases and J lost 7 bases. Germline lookup yields CDR1 MNHEY and CDR2 SVGAGI. The CDR3 loop spans 13 amino acids.

The V and J genes are TRBV4-3 and TRBJ2-7; TRBD1 matches 10 bases. Germline-derived CDR1 and CDR2 are LGHNA and YSLEER. The CDR3 is 15 amino acids. V lost 3 bases, J lost 2 bases, and 4 bases stayed unmatched. CDR3 loop: CASSQAGTGAYEQYF. The CDR3 region has the DNA TGCGCCAGCAGCCAGGCGGGGACAGGGGCCTACGAGCAGTACTTC.

The chain joins TRBV5-1 to TRBJ2-3, with 8 bases identical to TRBD2. The trim removed 0 bases at V and 4 bases at J, leaving 4 bases unmatched. CDR1 SGHRS and CDR2 YFSETQ come from the germline V gene. The CDR3 has 15 amino acids. For the CDR3, the DNA is TGCGCCAGCAGCTTGGTGTCGGGAGGGCCAGATACGCAGTATTTT. This codes for CASSLVSGGPDTQYF.

The chain is built from TRBV19 and TRBJ2-7; D may be TRBD1 (6 bases). There are 15 residues in the CDR3. Germline V gene lookup returns CDR1 LNHDA and CDR2 SQIVND (reference sequence). The germline V and J ends were trimmed by 5 bases and 7 bases, with 21 bases remaining between them. The CDR3 spells CASSSKEGVQGEQYF. In DNA, the CDR3 is TGTGCCAGTAGTTCGAAAGAGGGGGTTCAAGGAGAGCAGTACTTC. Based on the CDR3 plus reference TRBV19 and TRBJ2-7, the full variable domain is DGGITQSPKYLFRKEGQNVTLSCEQNLNHDAMYWYRQDPGQGLRLIYYSQIVNDFQKGDIAEGYSVSREKKESFPLTVTSAQKNPTAFYLCASSSKEGVQGEQYFGPGTRLTVT.

The chain is built from TRBV11-2 and TRBJ2-1, with 10 nucleotides matching TRBD2. The V gene end was trimmed by 4 bases and the J gene end by 4 bases; junction bases not matched to a gene: 4. The V gene's germline CDR1 is SGHAT and CDR2 FQNNGV. The CDR3 loop spans 15 amino acids. In DNA form, the CDR3 reads TGTGCCAGCAGCTCACTAGCGGGGAATTACAATGAGCAGTTCTTC. This gives the protein CASSSLAGNYNEQFF.

The V call is TRBV5-4, the J call TRBJ1-2; 10 nucleotides line up with TRBD1. The V gene end was trimmed by 4 bases and the J gene end by 2 bases; junction bases not matched to a gene: 5. This CDR3 spans 15 amino acids. Germline V lookup: CDR1 SGHNT, CDR2 YYREEE (reference sequence). Written as DNA, the CDR3 is TGTGCCAGCAGCCAACCGGACAGGGGGAACTATGGCTACACCTTC. The encoded protein is CASSQPDRGNYGYTF.

V usage is TRBV28 and J usage is TRBJ2-1, with 8 nucleotides matching TRBD1. J was trimmed by 0 bases and V by 6 bases; bases with no gene match: 4. CDR1 and CDR2 from the germline V gene are MDHEN and SYDVKM. The CDR3 has 15 residues. CDR3 sequence (DNA): TGTGCCAGCAGGGACAGGGCGAGCTCCTACAATGAGCAGTTCTTC. It specifies CASRDRASSYNEQFF.

This clone was counted once. The chain carries TRBV9 and TRBJ1-5; TRBD1 agrees at 10 bases. Germline V gene data show CDR1 as SGDLS and CDR2 as YYNGEE. This CDR3 contains 18 residues. The J segment lost 1 base and the V segment lost 4 bases, leaving 11 bases of the junction unmatched. The CDR3, as DNA: TGTGCCAGCAGCCCCGGCCCCGGACAGGGGGGAAGCAATCAGCCCCAGCATTTT. Protein: CASSPGPGQGGSNQPQHF.

This sequence joins TRBV30 and TRBJ1-1, with D possibly matching TRBD1 (6 bases). This CDR3 region has 12 residues. The V gene's germline CDR1 is GTSNPN and CDR2 SVGIG (reference sequence). Between the trimmed V and J ends, which lost 4 bases and 8 bases, there was a span of 14 bases. The DNA for the CDR3 is TGTGCCTGGACTACAGGGTTTCCAGAAGCTTTCTTT. It encodes CAWTTGFPEAFF.

This chain joins TRBV11-2 and TRBJ2-3; 13 bases agree with TRBD2. This CDR3 has 19 amino acids. Germline lookup yields CDR1 SGHAT and CDR2 FQNNGV. J was trimmed by 5 bases and V by 5 bases; bases with no gene match: 16. CDR3: CASSRRVTSGRARKDTQYF. The CDR3 DNA follows: TGTGCCAGCAGCCGTAGGGTAACTAGCGGGAGGGCCCGAAAAGATACGCAGTATTTT.

With respect to this clone: Mismatch with germline at one junction end may stem from a read error. This rearrangement joins TRBV7-7 to TRBJ2-1, with 12 bases fitting TRBD2. Germline lookup yields CDR1 SSHAT and CDR2 FNYEAQ (reference sequence). The CDR3 sequence is 16 residues long. The CDR3 DNA reads as TGTGCTAGCAGCTCACTGGGACTAGCGGGTTTCAATGAGCAGTTCTTC. As protein: CASSSLGLAGFNEQFF.

This sequence joins TRBV27 and TRBJ2-7; 11 bases are a match to TRBD1. This CDR3 region has 15 residues. The V gene's germline CDR1 is MNHEY and CDR2 SMNVEV (reference sequence). The junction had 10 bases not matched to a gene; V was cut back by 10 bases and J by 2 bases. Written as DNA, the CDR3 is TGTGCCACCAAAGAAGGACAGGGGGCTCCCTACGAGCAGTACTTC. Amino acids: CATKEGQGAPYEQYF.

The rearrangement links TRBV7-6 to TRBJ2-2; 13 nucleotides match TRBD2. With 4 bases clipped from V and 5 bases from J, the junction kept 7 bases outside the gene matches. CDR1 and CDR2 (germline): SGHVS, FNYEAQ. The CDR3 loop spans 17 amino acids. CDR3 DNA sequence: TGTGCCAGCAGCTCCGGGACTAGCGGGATTAGTACCGGGGAGCTGTTTTTT. It yields the protein CASSSGTSGISTGELFF.

The V call is TRBV18, the J call TRBJ1-4; 7 positions match TRBD1. V shed 3 bases, J shed 4 bases, and the junction held 5 bases outside the gene matches. This CDR3 has 15 residues. Germline V gives CDR1 KGHSH, CDR2 LQKENI. The CDR3 loop is CASSPRPGGNEKLFF. Written as DNA, the CDR3 is TGTGCCAGCTCACCGCGCCCAGGGGGTAATGAAAAACTGTTTTTT.

J is TRBJ2-5 and V is TRBV6-4; possibly TRBD1 for D (5 bases). Trimming stripped 7 bases from V and 3 bases from J, with 15 bases between. The CDR3 totals 14 residues. Germline CDR1 and CDR2: MRHNA and SNTAGT. CDR3 nucleotide sequence: TGTGCCAGCAAACCCGAGACAGCAAAAGAGACCCAGTACTTC. Its protein product is CASKPETAKETQYF.

This chain links TRBV28 with TRBJ1-4; a possible D gene is TRBD1 (5 bases). The germline V gene has CDR1 MDHEN and CDR2 SYDVKM. Trimming removed 2 bases from V and 7 bases from J, with 11 bases in between. CDR3 length: 14 residues. The CDR3 region has the DNA TGTGCCAGCAGTTTAGGGGCGCCGGGTGAAAAACTGTTTTTT. Protein: CASSLGAPGEKLFF.

The J gene is TRBJ1-1, the V gene TRBV6-1; 7 positions agree with TRBD1. The CDR3 has 17 residues. In germline, CDR1 is MNHNS, CDR2 SASEGT. Germline trimming cut 0 bases from V and 1 base from J; bases unmatched to any gene: 8. As DNA, the CDR3 is TGTGCCAGCAGTGAAGCTCTAGGGGGCACCAGGAACACTGAAGCTTTCTTT. Translation: CASSEALGGTRNTEAFF.

This clone came up a few times. The rearrangement links TRBV28 to TRBJ1-2; TRBD1 matches 7 bases. Germline lookup yields CDR1 MDHEN and CDR2 SYDVKM. CDR3 length equals 16 residues. The V and J ends lost 5 bases and 6 bases, in that order; junction bases with no gene match: 15. The CDR3 spells CASSRPRRGPTHGYTF. Written as DNA, the CDR3 is TGTGCCAGCAGTAGACCACGAAGGGGGCCTACTCATGGCTACACCTTC.

The chain has TRBV7-9 and TRBJ1-1; D unresolved. Germline CDR1 is SEHNR and CDR2 is FQNEAQ (reference sequence). V lost 6 bases and J lost 1, with 18 bases in between. This CDR3 spans 16 amino acids. Here the CDR3 reads CASSRSLLPGNTEAFF. The CDR3 coding sequence is TGTGCCAGCAGTAGATCTCTCCTCCCCGGGAACACTGAAGCTTTCTTT.

J is TRBJ2-3 and V is TRBV4-2; D is possibly TRBD1 (7 bases). Germline CDR1 and CDR2: LGHNA and YNFKEQ. This CDR3 has 15 residues. The V end lost 0 bases, the J end lost 8 bases, and 15 bases lay between the germline ends. CDR3 protein: CASSQDLQGGVTQYF. The DNA for the CDR3 is TGTGCCAGCAGCCAAGATCTTCAGGGGGGAGTTACGCAGTATTTT.

The rearrangement uses TRBV7-2 and TRBJ2-1, with a possible D match to TRBD1 (5 bases). This CDR3 region has 14 residues. V lost 7 bases and J 3 bases, leaving 13 bases between the germline ends. Germline CDR1 reads SGHTA; CDR2 reads FQGNSA. The CDR3, as DNA: TGTGCCAGCACCCCGGACACACTCTACAATGAGCAGTTCTTC. This codes for CASTPDTLYNEQFF.

The chain uses TRBV6-5 and TRBJ2-7; 9 nucleotides align to TRBD1. Germline loops: CDR1 MNHEY, CDR2 SVGAGI. This CDR3 contains 14 residues. With V trimmed by 6 bases and J by 1 base, 4 bases remained unmatched. The CDR3 DNA reads as TGTGCCAGCAGCCCCGGGACAGGGTCCTACGAGCAGTACTTC. Its translation: CASSPGTGSYEQYF.

V is TRBV28 and J is TRBJ1-5; 11 positions agree with TRBD1. The CDR3 covers 15 residues. Germline loops: CDR1 MDHEN, CDR2 SYDVKM. With V trimmed by 4 bases and J by 4 bases, 3 bases remained unmatched. The CDR3 bases are TGTGCCAGCAGTTATGGACAGGGGGCGAATCAGCCCCAGCATTTT. Protein product: CASSYGQGANQPQHF.

In this sample, this clone turned up once. The chain recombines TRBV9 with TRBJ2-1; D is perhaps TRBD2 (5 bases). Trimming took 8 bases from V and 6 from J, leaving 18 bases between them. Germline CDR1 reads SGDLS; CDR2 reads YYNGEE. The length of the CDR3 is 14 residues. CDR3 nucleotide sequence: TGTGCCAGGCTTTCCTCCCGGGATATCAATGAGCAGTTCTTC. Protein sequence: CARLSSRDINEQFF.

The J gene is TRBJ2-5, the V gene TRBV5-1, with TRBD2 matching 13 bases. The CDR3 is made up of 15 amino acids. The germline V gene encodes CDR1 SGHRS and CDR2 YFSETQ. V shed 4 bases and J 4 bases; nucleotides not matched to a gene: 4. CDR3 amino acids: CASSRTSGSTETQYF. The CDR3 bases are TGCGCCAGCAGCCGGACTAGCGGGAGTACAGAGACCCAGTACTTC.

The chain joins TRBV11-1 to TRBJ2-5; TRBD2 aligns across 10 bases. The ends lost 1 base at V and 1 base at J; junction bases unmatched: 3. This CDR3 is 16 amino acids long. Per the germline V gene, CDR1 is SGHAT and CDR2 is FQDESV (reference sequence). The CDR3 DNA is TGTGCCAGCAGCTTAGTAGCGGGAGGCTTCCAAGAGACCCAGTACTTC. It specifies CASSLVAGGFQETQYF.